The present T cell receptor beta chain was sequenced within a study of blood T cell repertoires in COVID-19. The germline gives CDR1 SGHTA, CDR2 FQGNSA. CDR3 length: 17 residues. J gave up 5 bases and V 2 bases, and 9 bases lay outside the gene matches. Produced via immunoSEQ multiplex PCR; TCRdb's table is partial and in-frame only. The sample shows 120,000 or so clones, over 65% of them seen only once. The sequenced sample consisted of peripheral blood. The sequence was obtained from a man aged 60 to 69 with acute or convalescent COVID-19. The rearrangement uses TRBV7-2 and TRBJ2-1; 10 bases align to TRBD2. The CDR3 region has the DNA TGTGCCAGCAGCTTATCTCTCAGAGCGGGAGGGGACAATGAGCAGTTCTTC. It yields the protein CASSLSLRAGGDNEQFF.